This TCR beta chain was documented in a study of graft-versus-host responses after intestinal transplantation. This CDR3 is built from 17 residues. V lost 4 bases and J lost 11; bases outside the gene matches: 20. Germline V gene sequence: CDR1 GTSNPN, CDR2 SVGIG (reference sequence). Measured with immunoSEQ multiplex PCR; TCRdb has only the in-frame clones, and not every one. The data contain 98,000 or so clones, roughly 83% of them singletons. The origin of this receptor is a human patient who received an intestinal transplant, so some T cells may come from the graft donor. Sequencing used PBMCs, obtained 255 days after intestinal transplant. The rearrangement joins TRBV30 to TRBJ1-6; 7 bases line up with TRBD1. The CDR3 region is CAWIQQQGFSANPPLHF. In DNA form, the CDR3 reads TGTGCCTGGATCCAGCAACAGGGGTTTTCCGCAAACCCACCCCTCCACTTT.